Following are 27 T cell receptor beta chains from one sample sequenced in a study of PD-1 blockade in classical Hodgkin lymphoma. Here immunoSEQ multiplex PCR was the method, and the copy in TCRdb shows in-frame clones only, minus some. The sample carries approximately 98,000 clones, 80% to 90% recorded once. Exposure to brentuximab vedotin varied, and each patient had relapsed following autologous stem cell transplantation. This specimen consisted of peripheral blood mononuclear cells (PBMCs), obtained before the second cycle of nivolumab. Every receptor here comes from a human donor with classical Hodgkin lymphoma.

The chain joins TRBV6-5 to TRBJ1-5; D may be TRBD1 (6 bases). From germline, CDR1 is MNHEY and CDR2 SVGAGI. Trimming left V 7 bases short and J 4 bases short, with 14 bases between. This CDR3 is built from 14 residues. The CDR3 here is CASTQWGTNQPQHF. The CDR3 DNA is TGTGCCAGCACTCAGTGGGGGACAAATCAGCCCCAGCATTTT.

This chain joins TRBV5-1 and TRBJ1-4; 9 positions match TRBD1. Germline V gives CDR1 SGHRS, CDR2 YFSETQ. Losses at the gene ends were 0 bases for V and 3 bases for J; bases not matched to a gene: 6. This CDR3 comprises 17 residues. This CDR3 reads CASSLGTGVESNEKLFF. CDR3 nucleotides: TGCGCCAGCAGCTTGGGGACAGGGGTTGAGTCTAATGAAAAACTGTTTTTT.

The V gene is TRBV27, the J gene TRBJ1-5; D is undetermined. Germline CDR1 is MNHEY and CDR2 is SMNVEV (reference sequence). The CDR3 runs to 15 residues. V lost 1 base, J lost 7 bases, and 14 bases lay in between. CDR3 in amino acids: CASSLFPPKIQPQHF. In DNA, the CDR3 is TGTGCCAGCAGTTTATTCCCGCCTAAGATCCAGCCCCAGCATTTT.

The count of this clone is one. CDR3 region: CASRSRTADYGYTF. DNA for the CDR3: TGTGCAAGTCGCTCGCGGACAGCTGACTATGGCTACACCTTC. The rearrangement uses TRBV12-2 and TRBJ1-2; TRBD1 is taken as the D call from the table, unchecked against the DNA. TRBV12-2 is assigned pseudogene status. There are 14 residues in the CDR3.

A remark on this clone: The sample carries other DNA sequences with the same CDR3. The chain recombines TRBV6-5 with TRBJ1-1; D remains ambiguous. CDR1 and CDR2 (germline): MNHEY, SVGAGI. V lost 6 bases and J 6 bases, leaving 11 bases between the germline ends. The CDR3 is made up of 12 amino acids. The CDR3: CASSPPGPEAFF. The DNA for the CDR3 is TGTGCCAGCAGCCCGCCCGGGCCTGAAGCTTTCTTT.

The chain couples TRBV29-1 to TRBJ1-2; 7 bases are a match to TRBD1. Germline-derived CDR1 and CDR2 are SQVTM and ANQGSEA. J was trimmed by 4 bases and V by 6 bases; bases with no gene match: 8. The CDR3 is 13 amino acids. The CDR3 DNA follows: TGCAGCGTCTTGACAGGGAACCCCTATGGCTACACCTTC. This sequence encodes CSVLTGNPYGYTF.

The CDR3 spells CASSDGGYGYTF. The CDR3 DNA sequence: TGTGCCAGCAGTGACGGGGGGTATGGCTACACCTTC. The chain joins TRBV2 to TRBJ1-2; D may be TRBD1 (5 bases). The CDR3 consists of 12 residues. V gave up 3 bases and J gave up 5 bases, with 7 bases separating them. The V gene's germline CDR1 is SNHLY and CDR2 FYNNEI.

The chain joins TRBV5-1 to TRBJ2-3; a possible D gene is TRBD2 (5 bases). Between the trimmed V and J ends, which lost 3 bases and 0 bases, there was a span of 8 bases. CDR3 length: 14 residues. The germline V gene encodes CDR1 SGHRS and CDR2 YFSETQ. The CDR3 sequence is CASSSGVSTDTQYF. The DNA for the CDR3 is TGCGCCAGCAGCTCCGGGGTGAGCACAGATACGCAGTATTTT.

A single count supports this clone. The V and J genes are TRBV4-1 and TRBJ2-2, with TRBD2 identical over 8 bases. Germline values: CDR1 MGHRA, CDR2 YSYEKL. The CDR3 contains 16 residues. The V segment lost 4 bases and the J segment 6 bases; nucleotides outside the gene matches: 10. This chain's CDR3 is CASSPGRANYAGELFF. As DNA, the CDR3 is TGCGCCAGCAGCCCCGGGAGGGCCAACTACGCCGGGGAGCTGTTTTTT.

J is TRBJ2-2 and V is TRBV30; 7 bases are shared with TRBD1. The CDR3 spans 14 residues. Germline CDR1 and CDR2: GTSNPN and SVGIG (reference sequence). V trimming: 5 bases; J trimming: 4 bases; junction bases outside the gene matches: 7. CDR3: CAWFRRTGTGELFF. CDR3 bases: TGTGCCTGGTTTCGCCGGACAGGCACCGGGGAGCTGTTTTTT.

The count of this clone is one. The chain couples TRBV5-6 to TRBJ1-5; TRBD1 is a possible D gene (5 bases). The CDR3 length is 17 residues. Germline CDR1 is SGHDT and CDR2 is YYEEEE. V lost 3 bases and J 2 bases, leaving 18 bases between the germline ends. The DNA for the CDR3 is TGTGCCAGCAGCTCGCCGAACGGGGGATGGGGCAATCAGCCCCAGCATTTT. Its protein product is CASSSPNGGWGNQPQHF.

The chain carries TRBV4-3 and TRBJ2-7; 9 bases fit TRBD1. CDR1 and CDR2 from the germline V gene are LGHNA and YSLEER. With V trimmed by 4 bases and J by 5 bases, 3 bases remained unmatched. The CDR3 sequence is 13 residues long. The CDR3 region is CASSPWTGDEQYF. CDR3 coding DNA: TGCGCCAGCAGCCCCTGGACAGGGGACGAGCAGTACTTC.

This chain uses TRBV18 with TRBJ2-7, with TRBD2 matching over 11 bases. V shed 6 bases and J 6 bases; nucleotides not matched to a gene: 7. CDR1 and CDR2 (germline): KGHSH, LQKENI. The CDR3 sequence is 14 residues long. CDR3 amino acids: CASSQGLAGSEQYF. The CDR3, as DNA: TGTGCCAGCTCCCAAGGACTAGCGGGTTCCGAGCAGTACTTC.

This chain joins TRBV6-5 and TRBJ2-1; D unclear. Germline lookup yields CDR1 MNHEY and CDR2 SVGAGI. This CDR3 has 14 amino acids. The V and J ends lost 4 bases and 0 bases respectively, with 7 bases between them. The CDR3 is CASSSPSSYNEQFF. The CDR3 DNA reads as TGTGCCAGCAGTTCTCCCAGCTCCTACAATGAGCAGTTCTTC.

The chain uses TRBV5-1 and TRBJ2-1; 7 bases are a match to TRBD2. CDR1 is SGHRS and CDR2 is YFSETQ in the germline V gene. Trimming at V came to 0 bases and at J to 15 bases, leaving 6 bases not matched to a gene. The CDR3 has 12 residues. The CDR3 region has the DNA TGCGCCAGCAGCTTGGTCGCGGGAGTTCGGTTCTTC. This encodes CASSLVAGVRFF.

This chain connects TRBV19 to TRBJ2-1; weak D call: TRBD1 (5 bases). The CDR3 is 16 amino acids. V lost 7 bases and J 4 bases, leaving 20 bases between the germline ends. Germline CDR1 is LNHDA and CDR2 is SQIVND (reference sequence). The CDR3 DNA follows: TGTGCCAGTAAGCAGATAAGTCAGGGCACGTACAATGAGCAGTTCTTC. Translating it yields CASKQISQGTYNEQFF.

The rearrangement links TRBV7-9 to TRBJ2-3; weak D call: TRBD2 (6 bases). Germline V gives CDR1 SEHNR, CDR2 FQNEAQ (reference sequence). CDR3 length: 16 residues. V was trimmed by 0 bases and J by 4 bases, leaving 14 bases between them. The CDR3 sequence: CASSLAHGEAPDTQYF. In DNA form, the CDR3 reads TGTGCCAGCAGCTTAGCCCACGGGGAGGCCCCAGATACGCAGTATTTT.

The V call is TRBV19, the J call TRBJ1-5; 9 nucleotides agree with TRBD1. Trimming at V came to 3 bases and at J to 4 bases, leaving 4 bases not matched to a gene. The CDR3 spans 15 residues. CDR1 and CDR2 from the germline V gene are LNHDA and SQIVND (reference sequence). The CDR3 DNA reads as TGTGCCAGTAGTATTGGGACAGGGCAAAATCAGCCCCAGCATTTT. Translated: CASSIGTGQNQPQHF.

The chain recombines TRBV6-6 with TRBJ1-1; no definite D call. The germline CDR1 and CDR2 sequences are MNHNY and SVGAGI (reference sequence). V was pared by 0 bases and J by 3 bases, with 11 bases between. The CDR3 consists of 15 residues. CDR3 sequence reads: CASSYSEKRHTEAFF. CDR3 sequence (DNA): TGTGCCAGCAGTTACTCCGAGAAACGGCACACTGAAGCTTTCTTT.

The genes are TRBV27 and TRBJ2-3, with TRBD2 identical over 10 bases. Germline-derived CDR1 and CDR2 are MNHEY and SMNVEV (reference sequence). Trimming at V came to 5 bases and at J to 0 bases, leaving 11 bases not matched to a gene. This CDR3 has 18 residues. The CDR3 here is CASSPHLGTSASTDTQYF. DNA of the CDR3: TGTGCCAGCAGTCCCCATCTCGGGACTAGCGCTAGCACAGATACGCAGTATTTT.

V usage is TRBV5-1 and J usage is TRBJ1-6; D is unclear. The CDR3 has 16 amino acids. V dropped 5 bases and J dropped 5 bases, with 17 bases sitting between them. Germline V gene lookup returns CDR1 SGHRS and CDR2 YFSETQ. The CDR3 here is CASSSDTASNNSPLHF. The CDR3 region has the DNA TGCGCCAGCAGTTCCGACACCGCTTCGAATAATTCACCCCTCCACTTT.

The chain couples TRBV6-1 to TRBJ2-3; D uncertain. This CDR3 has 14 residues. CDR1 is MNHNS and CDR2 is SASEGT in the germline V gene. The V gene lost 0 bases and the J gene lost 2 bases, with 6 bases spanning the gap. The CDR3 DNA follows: TGTGCCAGCAGTGAAGCGACCGTCACAGATACGCAGTATTTT. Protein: CASSEATVTDTQYF.

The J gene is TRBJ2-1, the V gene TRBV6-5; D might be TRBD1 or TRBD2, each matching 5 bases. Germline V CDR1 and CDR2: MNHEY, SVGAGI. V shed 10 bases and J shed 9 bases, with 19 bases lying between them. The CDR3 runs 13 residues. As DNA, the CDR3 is TGTGCCAACCCGACGGGACCGAATGGTGAGCAGTTCTTC. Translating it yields CANPTGPNGEQFF.

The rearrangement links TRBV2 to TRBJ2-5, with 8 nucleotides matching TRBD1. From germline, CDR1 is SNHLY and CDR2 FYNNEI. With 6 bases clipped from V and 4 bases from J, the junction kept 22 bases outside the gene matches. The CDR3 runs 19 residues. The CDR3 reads CASSYLTSTGARWAETQYF. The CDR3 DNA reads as TGTGCCAGCAGCTACCTTACCTCGACAGGGGCAAGATGGGCAGAGACCCAGTACTTC.

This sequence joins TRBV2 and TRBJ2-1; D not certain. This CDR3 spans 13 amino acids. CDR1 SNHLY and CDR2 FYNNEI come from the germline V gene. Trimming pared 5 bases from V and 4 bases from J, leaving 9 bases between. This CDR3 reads CASSLDHYNEQFF. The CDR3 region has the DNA TGTGCCAGCAGTCTGGACCATTACAATGAGCAGTTCTTC.

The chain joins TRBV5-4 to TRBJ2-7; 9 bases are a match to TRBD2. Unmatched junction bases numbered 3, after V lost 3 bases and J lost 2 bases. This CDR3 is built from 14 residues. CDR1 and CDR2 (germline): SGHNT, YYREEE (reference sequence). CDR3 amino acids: CASSSLAGPYEQYF. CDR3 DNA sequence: TGTGCCAGCAGCTCTCTAGCGGGACCCTACGAGCAGTACTTC. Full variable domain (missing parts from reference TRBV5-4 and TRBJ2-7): ETGVTQSPTHLIKTRGQQVTLRCSSQSGHNTVSWYQQALGQGPQFIFQYYREEENGRGNFPPRFSGLQFPNYSSELNVNALELDDSALYLCASSSLAGPYEQYFGPGTRLTVT.

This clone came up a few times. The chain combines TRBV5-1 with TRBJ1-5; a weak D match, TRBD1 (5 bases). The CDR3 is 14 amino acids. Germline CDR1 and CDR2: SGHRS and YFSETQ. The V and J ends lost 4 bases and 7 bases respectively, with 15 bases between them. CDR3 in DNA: TGCGCCAGCAGCCCGCAAGGGGACGAGCAGCCCCAGCATTTT. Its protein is CASSPQGDEQPQHF.